Below, 21 T cell receptor beta chains from the same sample are listed, as sequenced in a study of blood T cells in healthy people across ages. A sample-barcoded 5' primer and a J-beta primer mix were used in a second PCR of roughly 7 to 12 cycles. In TCRdb, the 5' RACE reads were re-called with MiXCR into one record per CDR3 protein. This table has hundreds of thousands of distinct CDR3 sequences, 30% to 45% appearing once. Specimen: blood. The receptors were sampled from a man in his late teens or twenties in good health.

This clonotype was seen a handful of times. The gene calls are TRBV12-3 or TRBV12-4 and TRBJ2-6; D assignment may be TRBD1 or TRBD2 (6 bases each). Trimming pared 10 bases from V and 10 bases from J, leaving 20 bases between. The CDR3 runs 14 residues. This chain's CDR3 is CATYPGGSVNVLTF. In nucleotides, the CDR3 is TGTGCCACCTACCCCGGGGGCTCGGTAAACGTCCTGACTTTC.

This clonotype occurred many times. V usage is TRBV7-9 and J usage is TRBJ2-3; D is ambiguous. V was pared by 1 base and J by 6 bases, with 11 bases between. CDR1 SEHNR and CDR2 FQNEAQ come from the germline V gene (reference sequence). The CDR3 length is 14 residues. For the CDR3, the DNA is TGTGCCAGCAGCTTAGATCCGGCCAGCGATACGCAGTATTTT. The encoded protein is CASSLDPASDTQYF. Full variable domain (outside the CDR3, taken from reference TRBV7-9 and TRBJ2-3): DTGVSQNPRHKITKRGQNVTFRCDPISEHNRLYWYRQTLGQGPEFLTYFQNEAQLEKSRLLSDRFSAERPKGSFSTLEIQRTEQGDSAMYLCASSLDPASDTQYFGPGTRLTVL.

This chain uses TRBV12-3 or TRBV12-4 with TRBJ2-3, with 8 nucleotides matching TRBD2. J lost 1 base, V lost 5 bases, and 8 bases had no gene match. The CDR3 has 16 residues. Written as DNA, the CDR3 is TGTGCCAGCAGTCCCCTGGGACTAGAAGGCACAGATACGCAGTATTTT. Protein sequence: CASSPLGLEGTDTQYF.

Notes on this clonotype: This may stem from a read error, because a much larger clone lies one nucleotide away. This chain connects TRBV7-2 to TRBJ2-1, with TRBD1 matching over 9 bases. V gave up 5 bases and J gave up 7 bases; unmatched junction bases: 6. The CDR3 spans 14 residues. Germline CDR1 and CDR2: SGHTA and FQGNSA. The CDR3 bases are TGTGCCAGCAGCCCAAGGACAGGGGAAAATGAGCAGTTCTTC. Amino acid sequence: CASSPRTGENEQFF.

The chain uses TRBV5-6 and TRBJ1-1; D uncertain. The CDR3 totals 14 residues. Germline V CDR1 and CDR2: SGHDT, YYEEEE. The ends were cut back, 0 bases at V and 4 bases at J, with 10 bases in the middle. The CDR3 reads CASSLVSFGTEAFF. For the CDR3, the DNA is TGTGCCAGCAGCTTGGTGTCATTTGGCACTGAAGCTTTCTTT.

This clonotype occurred a few times. V is TRBV9 and J is TRBJ2-5; a weak D match, TRBD2 (6 bases). From germline, CDR1 is SGDLS and CDR2 YYNGEE. This CDR3 is built from 15 residues. V gave up 0 bases and J gave up 5 bases, with 14 bases separating them. CDR3 sequence (DNA): TGTGCCAGCAGCGTAGATGGGGTAGCGGAGGAGACCCAGTACTTC. Its translation: CASSVDGVAEETQYF. Together with reference TRBV9 and TRBJ2-5, the CDR3 gives the full variable domain: DSGVTQTPKHLITATGQRVTLRCSPRSGDLSVYWYQQSLDQGLQFLIQYYNGEERAKGNILERFSAQQFPDLHSELNLSSLELGDSALYFCASSVDGVAEETQYFGPGTRLLVL.

Note on this clonotype: A junction end diverges from the germline sequence, so it may reflect a read error. The chain links TRBV4-1 to TRBJ2-1; 8 bases are shared with TRBD2. There are 18 residues in the CDR3. Germline CDR1 is MGHRA and CDR2 is YSYEKL. This CDR3 is CAGSQNGGAVSLYNEQFF. CDR3 sequence (DNA): TGCGCCGGCAGCCAAAACGGGGGGGCCGTCTCCCTATACAATGAGCAGTTCTTC.

For the CDR3, the DNA is TGTGCCAGCAGCTACCCAGGGAGAACTGAAGCTTTCTTT. Protein: CASSYPGRTEAFF. The rearrangement joins TRBV5-4 to TRBJ1-1; tentatively, D is TRBD1 (5 bases). V dropped 3 bases and J dropped 5 bases, with 11 bases sitting between them. This CDR3 spans 13 amino acids. Germline lookup yields CDR1 SGHNT and CDR2 YYREEE (reference sequence).

This clonotype was counted between two and nine times. The chain employs TRBV5-4 and TRBJ1-2; D uncertain. CDR1 is SGHNT and CDR2 is YYREEE in the germline V gene (reference sequence). This CDR3 is 14 amino acids long. Deletions cut 5 bases from V and 6 bases from J, with 17 bases between. The CDR3 region has the DNA TGTGCCAGCAGAAGTCCCTCTCTCGGTGATGGCTACACCTTC. Protein: CASRSPSLGDGYTF.

The rearrangement uses TRBV6-2 or TRBV6-3 and TRBJ2-4, with a tentative D call TRBD2 (6 bases). CDR3 size: 14 residues. Trimming shortened V by 5 bases and J by 9 bases, and 17 bases separated the two germline ends. Germline loops: CDR1 MNHEY, CDR2 SVGEGT. For the CDR3, the DNA is TGTGCCAGCAGTGTCCCAGAGACTAGGGGCATTCAGTACTTC. Residues: CASSVPETRGIQYF.

The gene calls are TRBV28 and TRBJ2-3; D uncertain. The germline CDR1 and CDR2 sequences are MDHEN and SYDVKM. V was clipped by 4 bases and J by 7 bases, with 9 bases between them. The length of the CDR3 is 12 residues. The chain's CDR3 is CASSSPSNTQYF. The CDR3, as DNA: TGTGCCAGCAGTTCCCCTAGTAATACGCAGTATTTT. Based on the CDR3 plus reference TRBV28 and TRBJ2-3, the full variable domain is DVKVTQSSRYLVKRTGEKVFLECVQDMDHENMFWYRQDPGLGLRLIYFSYDVKMKEKGDIPEGYSVSREKKERFSLILESASTNQTSMYLCASSSPSNTQYFGPGTRLTVL.

The sample holds a few counts of this clonotype. A read error may produce the germline difference seen at one junction end. The chain combines TRBV20-1 with TRBJ1-1, with 7 bases aligning to TRBD1. The CDR3 runs to 11 residues. In germline, CDR1 is DFQATT, CDR2 SNEGSKA (reference sequence). The chain's CDR3 is CSARGDSEAFF. In DNA form, the CDR3 reads TGTAGTGCTAGGGGGGACAGTGAAGCTTTCTTT.

The CDR3 loop reads CASSFPTSGANNEQFF. CDR3 DNA: TGTGCCAGCAGCTTCCCGACTAGCGGGGCGAACAATGAGCAGTTCTTC. The V call is TRBV5-5, the J call TRBJ2-1; 11 positions match TRBD2. This CDR3 comprises 16 residues. The V segment lost 2 bases and the J segment 5 bases; nucleotides outside the gene matches: 6. Germline V gene lookup returns CDR1 SGHKS and CDR2 YYEKEE (reference sequence).

The chain recombines TRBV12-3 or TRBV12-4 with TRBJ2-2; tentative D call: TRBD1 (5 bases). Trimming removed 2 bases from V and 1 base from J, with 8 bases in between. This CDR3 has 15 amino acids. CDR3 DNA sequence: TGTGCCAGCAGTTTACGACAGATGAACACCGGGGAGCTGTTTTTT. It yields the protein CASSLRQMNTGELFF.

There are a few counts of this clonotype. The chain has TRBV9 and TRBJ1-1; D not certain. The length of the CDR3 is 15 residues. Trimming shortened V by 0 bases and J by 0 bases, and 9 bases separated the two germline ends. CDR1 is SGDLS, CDR2 YYNGEE, per germline. DNA of the CDR3: TGTGCCAGCAGCGTAGGGGCGAACGTGAACACTGAAGCTTTCTTT. Protein product: CASSVGANVNTEAFF.

The chain combines TRBV5-1 with TRBJ2-1; 9 positions match TRBD2. The CDR3 contains 14 residues. The ends lost 1 base at V and 9 bases at J; junction bases unmatched: 5. Germline lookup yields CDR1 SGHRS and CDR2 YFSETQ. Here the CDR3 DNA reads TGCGCCAGCAGCTTGCATAGCGGGGGTTCTGAGCAGTTCTTC. Its protein product is CASSLHSGGSEQFF.

V usage is TRBV7-2 and J usage is TRBJ2-3; TRBD2 agrees at 8 bases. The CDR3 has 16 residues. Per germline, CDR1 SGHTA and CDR2 FQGNSA. Germline trimming cut 2 bases from V and 1 base from J; bases unmatched to any gene: 5. CDR3 nucleotides: TGTGCCAGCAGCTTAACAGCGGGGGATGGCACAGATACGCAGTATTTT. This sequence encodes CASSLTAGDGTDTQYF. The whole variable domain, filled in from reference TRBV7-2 and TRBJ2-3, reads GAGVSQSPSNKVTEKGKDVELRCDPISGHTALYWYRQSLGQGLEFLIYFQGNSAPDKSGLPSDRFSAERTGGSVSTLTIQRTQQEDSAVYLCASSLTAGDGTDTQYFGPGTRLTVL.

Only a few counts were recorded for this clonotype. The rearrangement links TRBV10-3 to TRBJ2-5; the match to TRBD1 covers 7 bases. The J call may be mistaken, given a closer DNA end match to TRBJ2-7. The CDR3 extends over 16 amino acids. CDR1 and CDR2 (germline): ENHRY, SYGVKD. Written as DNA, the CDR3 is TGTGCCATCAGGTCCAGGGGGTCAGAGGAGAACTACGAGCAGTACTTC. It encodes CAIRSRGSEENYEQYF.

This sequence joins TRBV3-1 and TRBJ2-7; 10 bases are a match to TRBD2. The CDR3 totals 15 residues. Trimming cost V 4 bases and J 3 bases; bases outside gene matches: 6. Germline V gene sequence: CDR1 LGHDT, CDR2 YNNKEL (reference sequence). CDR3 protein: CASSRLAGVNYEQYF. CDR3 bases: TGTGCCAGCAGCCGCCTAGCGGGAGTAAACTACGAGCAGTACTTC.

This chain uses TRBV12-3 or TRBV12-4 with TRBJ2-1; TRBD1 might be the D (6 bases). The CDR3 has 12 amino acids. The ends were cut back, 7 bases at V and 9 bases at J, with 13 bases in the middle. The chain's CDR3 is CASTEGGFEQFF. The CDR3 DNA is TGTGCCAGCACTGAAGGGGGTTTTGAGCAGTTCTTC.

This clonotype has a count of ten or more. The chain couples TRBV12-3 or TRBV12-4 to TRBJ2-1, with 8 positions matching TRBD1. V was clipped by 5 bases and J by 9 bases; unmatched bases: 15. This CDR3 has 16 amino acids. The CDR3 nucleotides are TGTGCCAGCAGTCAGAGTGACAGGGGAGTCAATATTGAGCAGTTCTTC. It specifies CASSQSDRGVNIEQFF.